The source of this TCR beta chain is a study of blood T cell repertoires in COVID-19 (dated by TCRdb to the early 2020s). The study in broad terms: Samples covering the acute and convalescent phases of COVID-19 were provided by collaborators in the United States, Italy and Spain. The material from the prospective study consisted of cDNA or gDNA derived from T cells, B-cell-depleted T cells, or PBMCs. Samples came from the ongoing ImmuneRACE study (first 160 participants) plus 1,254 subjects from 6 global collaborators. A de-identified subject ID, COVID-19 status, age in years and sex were almost always included in the sample metadata. The dataset comprised deeply sampled blood TCRbeta repertoires from subjects exposed to, actively infected with, or recovered from COVID-19. Where available, HLA class I and class II types were obtained from metadata supplied by the sample provider rather than from assay-based typing. The repertoires were released in a freely available public database intended as a resource for research on the immune response to SARS-CoV-2.

Concerning this clone itself: What this receptor recognizes is not known. No base-level quality is on record; no much larger clone is a single base apart.

The immunoSEQ Assay, a bias-controlled multiplex PCR, was used to amplify TCRbeta CDR3 regions from genomic DNA. From the authors' description of their analysis: Nucleated cell counts per sample were estimated from amplification of reference gene primers within the assay. To quantify the absolute abundance of each unique TCRbeta CDR3 rearrangement, sequence reads were collapsed and filtered. Productive Simpson clonality was computed per sample as the square root of Simpson's diversity index over productive rearrangements. The table comes from immuneACCESS by way of TCRdb, which keeps in-frame sequences with V and J called. Part of the clones is missing from these tables; in studies checked, under half for an unresolved V gene and the rest for unknown reasons. The V and J calls and clone size are taken from that table; D and trimming were inferred from the DNA. The table for this sample lists about 59,000 clones; 70% to 90% of them were counted only once. The ten most abundant clones make up 7.2% of the sample.

Overall study outcomes, separate from this receptor: How much clinical and demographic metadata was included differed by source and by participant, and the metadata was provided uncurated.

Each collaborating institution followed its own protocols to collect whole blood in K2EDTA tubes. For TCRbeta analysis, collaborators shipped samples as frozen whole blood, isolated PBMCs, or DNA extracted from either of those sample types. Counted from cysteine to phenylalanine, this CDR3 has 15 amino acids. Only the CDR3 part of the read is kept: 45 bases, read in frame from the first base. Taken from the germline V gene, the CDR1 and CDR2 loops are SGHRS and YFSETQ. The V end loses 3 bases and the J end loses 6 bases, and a stretch of 17 bases separates them. The chain was built from TRBV5-1 and TRBJ2-3; no D gene can be assigned with confidence. The TCR was taken from a man aged 60-69 years with acute or convalescent COVID-19. Input material: peripheral blood. The nucleotides read TGCGCCAGCAGCTGGGCCCTGCGCCTTGAGGATACGCAGTATTTT. This codes for CASSWALRLEDTQYF. Extended through the reference TRBV5-1 and TRBJ2-3 proteins, this CDR3 yields the full variable domain: KAGVTQTPRYLIKTRGQQVTLSCSPISGHRSVSWYQQTPGQGLQFLFEYFSETQRNKGNFPGRFSGRQFSNSRSEMNVSTLELGDSALYLCASSWALRLEDTQYFGPGTRLTVL.